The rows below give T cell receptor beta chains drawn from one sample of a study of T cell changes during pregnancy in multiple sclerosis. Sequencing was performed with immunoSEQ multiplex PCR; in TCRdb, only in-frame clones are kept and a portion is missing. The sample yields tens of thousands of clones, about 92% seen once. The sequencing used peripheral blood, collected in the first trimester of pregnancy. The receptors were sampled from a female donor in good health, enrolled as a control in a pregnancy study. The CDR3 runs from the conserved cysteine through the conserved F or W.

CASRLAGVAGELFF | TRBV6-5 | 14 | TRBJ2-2
CASSFQGARDYGYTF | TRBV7-9 | 15 | TRBJ1-2
CASRYSLGHPKYF | TRBV28 | 13 | TRBJ2-4
CASSTPGTGGADTEAFF | TRBV5-4 | 17 | TRBJ1-1
CASSTLRVLGNQPQHF | TRBV28 | 16 | TRBJ1-5
CSGQGQETQYF | TRBV20-1 | 11 | TRBJ2-5
CASSRETGLTEAFF | TRBV5-4 | 14 | TRBJ1-1
CASSLGQGTIYEQYF | TRBV27 | 15 | TRBJ2-7
CASSYGGGGYF | TRBV6-5 | 11 | TRBJ2-7
CASSFGGAYNSPLHF | TRBV7-2 | 15 | TRBJ1-6
CASQTGQGNEQYF | TRBV6-5 | 13 | TRBJ2-7
CASSEARLQGLNYGYTF | TRBV6-1 | 17 | TRBJ1-2
CASSRSGTVNTEAFF | TRBV19 | 15 | TRBJ1-1
CASSLGQNTEAFF | TRBV7-9 | 13 | TRBJ1-1
CASSVHRNQPQHF | TRBV18 | 13 | TRBJ1-5
CASSLGLAGGPQTQYF | TRBV7-6 | 16 | TRBJ2-5